This TCR beta chain was observed in a study of T cells after yellow fever vaccination. The study made its TCR cDNA through 5'RACE template switching. That step introduced a universal primer site along with UMIs. A single record per CDR3 protein comes from TCRdb applying MiXCR to the 5' RACE reads. This table has nearly 550,000 distinct CDR3 sequences, roughly 19% appearing once. This clonotype was counted a few times. Its specificity is unknown. Trimming shortened V by 1 base and J by 0 bases, and 4 bases separated the two germline ends. Germline V gene data show CDR1 as MNHEY and CDR2 as SVGAGI. The CDR3 is 14 amino acids. Findings and caveats of the study: There was a possibility that FACS-sorted repertoires contained abundant clonotypes contaminating from the bulk population. Reappearing after the booster were most of the clones from primary vaccination (around 96% CD4, 85% to 90% CD8). The secondary response peaked faster, at day 5 versus 15, but was weaker.

Sequencing used PBMCs, obtained 15 days after the yellow fever booster vaccination. V gene TRBV6-5 combines with J gene TRBJ1-3, with D unresolved. The sequence was obtained from a man aged 30 to 39 who received the YFV17D yellow fever vaccine. CDR3 region: CASSYYSSGNTIYF. CDR3 in DNA: TGTGCCAGCAGTTACTACAGCTCTGGAAACACCATATATTTT.